This entry concerns a single T cell receptor beta chain. Its cognate antigen is unknown. Measured with immunoSEQ multiplex PCR; TCRdb has only the in-frame clones, and not every one. Among 70,000 or so clones, around 88% were seen once, and the ten largest hold 0.86%. CDR1 is SQVTM and CDR2 is ANQGSEA in the germline V gene. This CDR3 contains 18 residues. V lost 3 bases, J lost 5 bases, and 20 bases stayed unmatched. This specimen comes from a study of OX40 agonist ivuxolimab in advanced cancers. Study-level findings and limits: Compared with CD4+, CD8+ T cells on average had more expanded clones. Researchers did not determine the expanded peripheral T cells' antigen specificity.

The source of this sequence is an adult with an advanced solid tumor such as melanoma, head and neck, liver or kidney cancer. The specimen comprised CD4+ or CD8+ T cells sorted from blood, sampled in a trial of the OX40 agonist ivuxolimab. This sequence joins TRBV29-1 and TRBJ1-1, with 8 bases aligning to TRBD1. The CDR3 region is CSVEVTRSYRGLGTEAFF. The CDR3 region has the DNA TGCAGCGTTGAGGTCACCCGTTCTTACAGGGGGTTGGGTACTGAAGCTTTCTTT.